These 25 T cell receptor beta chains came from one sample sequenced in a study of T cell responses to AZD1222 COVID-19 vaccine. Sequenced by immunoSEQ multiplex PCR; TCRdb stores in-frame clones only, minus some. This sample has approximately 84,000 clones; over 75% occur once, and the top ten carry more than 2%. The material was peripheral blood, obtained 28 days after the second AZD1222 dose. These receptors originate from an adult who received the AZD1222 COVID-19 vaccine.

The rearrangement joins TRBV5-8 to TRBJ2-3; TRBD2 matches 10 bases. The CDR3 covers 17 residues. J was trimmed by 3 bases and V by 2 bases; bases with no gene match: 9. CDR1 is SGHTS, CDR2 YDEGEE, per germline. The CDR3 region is CASSFRGSGGKTDTQYF. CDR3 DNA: TGTGCCAGCAGCTTTAGGGGTAGCGGGGGGAAAACAGATACGCAGTATTTT. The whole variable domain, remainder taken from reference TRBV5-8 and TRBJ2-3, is EAGVTQSPTHLIKTRGQQATLRCSPISGHTSVYWYQQALGLGLQFLLWYDEGEERNRGNFPPRFSGRQFPNYSSELNVNALELEDSALYLCASSFRGSGGKTDTQYFGPGTRLTVL.

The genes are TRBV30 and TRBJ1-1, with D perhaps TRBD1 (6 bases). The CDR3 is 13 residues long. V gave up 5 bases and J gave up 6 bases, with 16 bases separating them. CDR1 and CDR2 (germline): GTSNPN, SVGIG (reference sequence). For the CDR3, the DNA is TGTGCCTGGTCCGGACAGCCTGGGGCTGAAGCTTTCTTT. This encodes CAWSGQPGAEAFF.

CDR3 sequence (DNA): TGTGCCAGCAGCGGGTTACCGAGGGGGGAGCTGTTTTTT. Its protein product is CASSGLPRGELFF. The chain combines TRBV7-9 with TRBJ2-2, with no clear D. The CDR3 spans 13 residues. Germline loops: CDR1 SEHNR, CDR2 FQNEAQ (reference sequence). V lost 5 bases to trimming and J lost 8 bases, with 12 bases between them.

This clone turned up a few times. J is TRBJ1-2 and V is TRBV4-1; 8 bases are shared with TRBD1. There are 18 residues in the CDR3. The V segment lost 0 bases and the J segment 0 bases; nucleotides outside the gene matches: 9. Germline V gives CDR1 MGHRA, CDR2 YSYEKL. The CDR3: CASSQDPMGQVPNYGYTF. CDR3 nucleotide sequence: TGCGCCAGCAGCCAAGACCCTATGGGACAGGTCCCTAACTATGGCTACACCTTC.

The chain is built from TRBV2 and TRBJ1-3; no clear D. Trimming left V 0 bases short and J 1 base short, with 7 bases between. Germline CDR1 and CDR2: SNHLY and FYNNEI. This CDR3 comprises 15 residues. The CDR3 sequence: CASSEAPISGNTIYF. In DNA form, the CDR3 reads TGTGCCAGCAGTGAAGCTCCCATTTCTGGAAACACCATATATTTT. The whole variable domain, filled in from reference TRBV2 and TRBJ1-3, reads EPEVTQTPSHQVTQMGQEVILRCVPISNHLYFYWYRQILGQKVEFLVSFYNNEISEKSEIFDDQFSVERPDGSNFTLKIRSTKLEDSAMYFCASSEAPISGNTIYFGEGSWLTVV.

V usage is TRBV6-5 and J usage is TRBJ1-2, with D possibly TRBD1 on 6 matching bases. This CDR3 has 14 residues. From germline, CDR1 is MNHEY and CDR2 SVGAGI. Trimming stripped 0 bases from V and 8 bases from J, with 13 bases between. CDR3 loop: CASSYSTGRGGYTF. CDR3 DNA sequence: TGTGCCAGCAGTTACTCCACAGGGAGAGGCGGCTACACCTTC.

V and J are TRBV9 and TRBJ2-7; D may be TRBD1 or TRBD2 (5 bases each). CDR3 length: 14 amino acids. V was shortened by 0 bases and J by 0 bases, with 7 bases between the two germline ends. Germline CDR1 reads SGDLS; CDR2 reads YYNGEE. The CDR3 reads CASSVAGTSYEQYF. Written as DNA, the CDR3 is TGTGCCAGCAGCGTAGCGGGGACCTCCTACGAGCAGTACTTC.

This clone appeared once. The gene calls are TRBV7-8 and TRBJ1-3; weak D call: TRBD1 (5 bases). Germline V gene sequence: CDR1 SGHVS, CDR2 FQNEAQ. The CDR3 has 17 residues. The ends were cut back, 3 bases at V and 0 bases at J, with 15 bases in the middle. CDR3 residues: CASSLKRGLLSGNTIYF. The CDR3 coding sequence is TGTGCCAGCAGCTTGAAAAGGGGTCTTCTCTCTGGAAACACCATATATTTT.

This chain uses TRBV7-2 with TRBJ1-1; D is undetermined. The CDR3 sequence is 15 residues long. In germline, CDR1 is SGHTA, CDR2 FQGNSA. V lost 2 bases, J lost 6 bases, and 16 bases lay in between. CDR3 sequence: CASSLNFLNLPEAFF. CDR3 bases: TGTGCCAGCAGCTTAAACTTCCTAAATCTCCCTGAAGCTTTCTTT.

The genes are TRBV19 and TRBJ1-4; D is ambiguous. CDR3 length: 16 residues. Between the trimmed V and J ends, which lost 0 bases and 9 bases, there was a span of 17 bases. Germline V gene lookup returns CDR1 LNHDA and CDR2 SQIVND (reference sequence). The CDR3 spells CASSIDLGLPGKKLFF. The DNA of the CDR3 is TGTGCCAGTAGTATAGATCTCGGGTTACCTGGGAAAAAACTGTTTTTT.

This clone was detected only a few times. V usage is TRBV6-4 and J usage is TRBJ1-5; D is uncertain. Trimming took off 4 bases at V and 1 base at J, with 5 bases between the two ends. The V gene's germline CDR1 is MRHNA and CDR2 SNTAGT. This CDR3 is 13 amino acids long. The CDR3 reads CASSAASNQPQHF. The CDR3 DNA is TGTGCCAGCAGTGCGGCGAGCAATCAGCCCCAGCATTTT.

CDR3: CASSEYGLGPSKAFF. The DNA of the CDR3 is TGTGCCAGCAGTGAATATGGTCTCGGACCTAGTAAAGCTTTCTTT. This chain links TRBV25-1 with TRBJ1-1; D call uncertain. In germline, CDR1 is MGHDK, CDR2 SYGVNS. Trimming removed 0 bases at V and 9 bases at J, with 17 bases between. The length of the CDR3 is 15 residues.

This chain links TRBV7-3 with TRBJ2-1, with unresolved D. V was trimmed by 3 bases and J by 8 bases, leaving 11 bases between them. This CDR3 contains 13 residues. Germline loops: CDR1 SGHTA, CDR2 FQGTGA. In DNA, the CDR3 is TGTGCCAGCAGCTTCTCCCTAGTCGATGAGCAGTTCTTC. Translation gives CASSFSLVDEQFF.

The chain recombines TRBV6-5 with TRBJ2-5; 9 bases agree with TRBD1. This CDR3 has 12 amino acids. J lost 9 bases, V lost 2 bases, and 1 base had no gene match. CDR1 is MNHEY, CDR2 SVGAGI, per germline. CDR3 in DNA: TGTGCCAGCAGTTACGGACAGGGGTCCCAGTACTTC. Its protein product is CASSYGQGSQYF.

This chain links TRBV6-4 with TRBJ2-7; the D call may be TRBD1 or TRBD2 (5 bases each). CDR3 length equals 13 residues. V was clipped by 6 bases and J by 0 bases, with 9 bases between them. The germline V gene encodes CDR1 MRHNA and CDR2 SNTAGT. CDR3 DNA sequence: TGTGCCAGCAGGGACGGGGCCTCCTACGAGCAGTACTTC. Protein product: CASRDGASYEQYF.

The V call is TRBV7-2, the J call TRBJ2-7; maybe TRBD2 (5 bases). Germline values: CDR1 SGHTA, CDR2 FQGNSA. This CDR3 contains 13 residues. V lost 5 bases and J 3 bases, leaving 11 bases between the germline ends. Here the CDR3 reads CASSIGLFYEQYF. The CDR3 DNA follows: TGTGCCAGCAGCATCGGACTGTTCTACGAGCAGTACTTC.

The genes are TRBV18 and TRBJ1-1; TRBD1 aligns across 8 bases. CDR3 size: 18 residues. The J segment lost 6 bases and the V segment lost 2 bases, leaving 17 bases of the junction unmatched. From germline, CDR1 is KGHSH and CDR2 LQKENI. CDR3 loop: CASSPSLLGAGGMAEAFF. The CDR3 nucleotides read TGTGCCAGCTCACCATCTTTGCTAGGAGCAGGGGGCATGGCTGAAGCTTTCTTT.

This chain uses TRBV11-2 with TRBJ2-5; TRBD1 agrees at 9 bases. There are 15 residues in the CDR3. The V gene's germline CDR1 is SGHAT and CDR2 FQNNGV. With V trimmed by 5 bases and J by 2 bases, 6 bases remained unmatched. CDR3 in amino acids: CASSTRQGGQETQYF. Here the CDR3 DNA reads TGTGCCAGCAGCACCCGACAGGGGGGACAAGAGACCCAGTACTTC.

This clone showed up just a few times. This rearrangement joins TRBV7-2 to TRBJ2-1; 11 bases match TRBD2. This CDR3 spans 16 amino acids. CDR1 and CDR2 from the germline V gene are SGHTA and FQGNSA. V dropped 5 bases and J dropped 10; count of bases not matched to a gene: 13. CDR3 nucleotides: TGTGCCAGCAGCCCCGCCCTAGCGGGAGGTTTCCAGGAGCAGTTCTTC. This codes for CASSPALAGGFQEQFF.

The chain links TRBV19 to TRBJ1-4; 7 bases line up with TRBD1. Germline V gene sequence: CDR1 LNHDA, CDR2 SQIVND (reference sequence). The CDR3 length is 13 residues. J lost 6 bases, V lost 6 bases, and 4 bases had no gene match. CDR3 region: CASRDTGDEKLFF. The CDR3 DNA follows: TGTGCCAGTAGGGACACAGGGGATGAAAAACTGTTTTTT.

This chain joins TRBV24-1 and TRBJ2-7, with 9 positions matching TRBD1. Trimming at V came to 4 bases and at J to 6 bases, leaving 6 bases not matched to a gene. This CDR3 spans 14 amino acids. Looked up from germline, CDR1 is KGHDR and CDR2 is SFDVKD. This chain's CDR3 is CATSDPKTGGEQYF. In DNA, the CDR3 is TGTGCCACCAGTGACCCTAAGACAGGGGGCGAGCAGTACTTC.

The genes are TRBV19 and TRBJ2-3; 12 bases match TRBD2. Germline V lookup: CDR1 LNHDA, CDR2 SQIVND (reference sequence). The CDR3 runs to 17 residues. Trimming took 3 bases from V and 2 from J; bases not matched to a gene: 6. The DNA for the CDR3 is TGTGCCAGTAGTATGACCCGACTAGCGGGAGACACAGATACGCAGTATTTT. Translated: CASSMTRLAGDTDTQYF. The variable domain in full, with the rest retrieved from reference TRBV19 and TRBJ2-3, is DGGITQSPKYLFRKEGQNVTLSCEQNLNHDAMYWYRQDPGQGLRLIYYSQIVNDFQKGDIAEGYSVSREKKESFPLTVTSAQKNPTAFYLCASSMTRLAGDTDTQYFGPGTRLTVL.

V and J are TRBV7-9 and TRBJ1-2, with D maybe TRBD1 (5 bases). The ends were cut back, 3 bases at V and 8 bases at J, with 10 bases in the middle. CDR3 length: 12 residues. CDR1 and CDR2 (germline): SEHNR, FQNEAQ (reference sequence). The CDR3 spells CASSLGPGGYTF. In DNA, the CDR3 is TGTGCCAGCAGCTTGGGACCTGGGGGCTACACCTTC. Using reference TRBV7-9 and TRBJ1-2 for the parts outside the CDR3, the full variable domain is DTGVSQNPRHKITKRGQNVTFRCDPISEHNRLYWYRQTLGQGPEFLTYFQNEAQLEKSRLLSDRFSAERPKGSFSTLEIQRTEQGDSAMYLCASSLGPGGYTFGSGTRLTVV.

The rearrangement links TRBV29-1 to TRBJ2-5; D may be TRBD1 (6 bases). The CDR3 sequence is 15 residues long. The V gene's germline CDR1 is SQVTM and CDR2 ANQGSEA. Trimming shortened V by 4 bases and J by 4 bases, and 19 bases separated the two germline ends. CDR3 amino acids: CSVAHRQEKAETQYF. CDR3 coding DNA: TGCAGCGTTGCCCACCGACAGGAGAAGGCAGAGACCCAGTACTTC.

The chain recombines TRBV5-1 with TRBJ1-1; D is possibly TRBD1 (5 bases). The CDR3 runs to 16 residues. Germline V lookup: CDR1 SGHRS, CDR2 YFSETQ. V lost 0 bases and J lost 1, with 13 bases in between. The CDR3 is CASSLDSPGTNTEAFF. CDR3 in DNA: TGCGCCAGCAGCTTGGACTCCCCGGGGACGAACACTGAAGCTTTCTTT.